Shown below are 11 T cell receptor beta chains from a single sample sequenced in a study of CD8 T cells in ankylosing spondylitis. TCRdb processed the 5' RACE reads anew with MiXCR; each CDR3 protein has one entry. The data show 200,000 to 300,000 distinct CDR3 sequences, around 9.2% seen once. The sample taken for sequencing was blood, either unsorted or a sorted T cell fraction (not recorded which). These receptors were obtained from a male donor with ankylosing spondylitis or in good health (not recorded which).

This clonotype was recorded many times. This sequence joins TRBV7-3 and TRBJ2-2; D is ambiguous. CDR1 and CDR2 from the germline V gene are SGHTA and FQGTGA. Deletions cut 3 bases from V and 0 bases from J, with 5 bases between. The CDR3 contains 14 residues. The CDR3 is CASSFTSNTGELFF. In nucleotides, the CDR3 is TGTGCCAGCAGCTTTACATCGAACACCGGGGAGCTGTTTTTT.

This clonotype was observed many times. In DNA, the CDR3 is TGCAGTGCTATGACAGGGACTGGAAACACCATATATTTT. It yields the protein CSAMTGTGNTIYF. The chain recombines TRBV20-1 with TRBJ1-3, with 7 positions matching TRBD1. In germline, CDR1 is DFQATT, CDR2 SNEGSKA (reference sequence). The J segment lost 2 bases and the V segment lost 4 bases, leaving 2 bases of the junction unmatched. This CDR3 contains 13 residues.

This clonotype has at least ten counts. J is TRBJ2-5 and V is TRBV28; D is unclear. Germline-derived CDR1 and CDR2 are MDHEN and SYDVKM. Deletions cut 7 bases from V and 3 bases from J, with 12 bases between. This CDR3 is built from 13 residues. CDR3 sequence reads: CASTFRVKETQYF. Written as DNA, the CDR3 is TGTGCCAGCACCTTTAGGGTCAAAGAGACCCAGTACTTC.

Ten or more counts support this clonotype. The rearrangement links TRBV18 to TRBJ2-2, with D perhaps TRBD1 or TRBD2 (5 bases each). The CDR3 loop spans 15 amino acids. Germline-derived CDR1 and CDR2 are KGHSH and LQKENI. Trimming took 5 bases from V and 2 from J, leaving 12 bases between them. CDR3 sequence: CASSTGTPNTGELFF. DNA for the CDR3: TGTGCCAGCTCAACCGGGACGCCAAACACCGGGGAGCTGTTTTTT.

This clonotype was seen ten or more times. V is TRBV20-1 and J is TRBJ1-2; TRBD1 might be the D (5 bases). The CDR3 loop spans 18 amino acids. The V end lost 1 base, the J end lost 7 bases, and 28 bases lay between the germline ends. The germline V gene encodes CDR1 DFQATT and CDR2 SNEGSKA (reference sequence). The CDR3 DNA is TGCAGTGCTAGAGTCGCCCACACCGGGACGGGCCTAGTGAGTGGCTACACCTTC. As protein: CSARVAHTGTGLVSGYTF.

The genes are TRBV6-5 and TRBJ2-1; D call uncertain. The germline V gene encodes CDR1 MNHEY and CDR2 SVGAGI. The CDR3 is 13 amino acids. The V end lost 0 bases, the J end lost 8 bases, and 8 bases lay between the germline ends. The CDR3 DNA reads as TGTGCCAGCAGTTACTCGAAGCCTCATGAGCAGTTCTTC. Translation: CASSYSKPHEQFF.

Remarks on this clonotype: A read error is possible here, since a much larger clone lies one base away. The chain links TRBV29-1 to TRBJ1-1; D is undetermined. V lost 4 bases, J lost 0 bases, and 0 bases lay in between. Germline V gives CDR1 SQVTM, CDR2 ANQGSEA. The CDR3 consists of 10 residues. In DNA form, the CDR3 reads TGCAGCGTTGTGAACACTGAAGCTTTCTTT. Amino acids: CSVVNTEAFF. Filled out from reference TRBV29-1 and TRBJ1-1, the complete variable domain reads SAVISQKPSRDICQRGTSLTIQCQVDSQVTMMFWYRQQPGQSLTLIATANQGSEATYESGFVIDKFPISRPNLTFSTLTVSNMSPEDSSIYLCSVVNTEAFFGQGTRLTVV.

This clonotype was picked up many times. The chain couples TRBV10-3 to TRBJ2-7; D not resolved. Germline V gene lookup returns CDR1 ENHRY and CDR2 SYGVKD. The V end lost 2 bases, the J end lost 5 bases, and 4 bases lay between the germline ends. The CDR3 covers 11 residues. CDR3 in DNA: TGTGCCATCAGTGAGGAGGACGAGCAGTACTTC. Its protein is CAISEEDEQYF.

This clonotype was picked up many times. This rearrangement joins TRBV6-5 to TRBJ2-2, with 9 bases lining up with TRBD1. V trimming: 0 bases; J trimming: 7 bases; junction bases outside the gene matches: 3. Germline CDR1 MNHEY, CDR2 SVGAGI. The CDR3 extends over 15 amino acids. CDR3 sequence: CASSYSGQGNGELFF. The CDR3 DNA reads TGTGCCAGCAGTTACTCGGGACAGGGAAACGGGGAGCTGTTTTTT.

V and J are TRBV5-1 and TRBJ1-3, with 10 bases matching TRBD1. The germline CDR1 and CDR2 sequences are SGHRS and YFSETQ. Trimming at V came to 1 base and at J to 1 base, leaving 11 bases not matched to a gene. This CDR3 comprises 19 residues. CDR3 DNA: TGCGCCAGCAGCTTGTCGGGACAGGGGTCCTCCTTATCTGGAAACACCATATATTTT. The encoded protein is CASSLSGQGSSLSGNTIYF.

The chain carries TRBV20-1 and TRBJ2-2; D gene uncertain. V lost 6 bases to trimming and J lost 0 bases, with 14 bases between them. This CDR3 has 15 amino acids. Per the germline V gene, CDR1 is DFQATT and CDR2 is SNEGSKA (reference sequence). Here the CDR3 reads CSAVKWSSNTGELFF. Here the CDR3 DNA reads TGCAGTGCCGTAAAGTGGAGTTCGAACACCGGGGAGCTGTTTTTT.